This T cell receptor (beta chain) was profiled in a study of blood T cell repertoires in COVID-19. Study-level information: Samples taken during acute and convalescent COVID-19 were collected in the United States, Italy and Spain.

Sequencing was performed with immunoSEQ multiplex PCR; in TCRdb, only in-frame clones are kept and a portion is missing. The repertoire has some 150,000 clones, approximately 86% of them found once; the top ten carry about 8%. Sequenced sample: peripheral blood. The TCR originated in an older woman with acute or convalescent COVID-19.

As DNA, the CDR3 is TGTGCCAGCTCGGCAGGTCTGTCCTACGAGCAGTACTTC. It translates to CASSAGLSYEQYF. The rearrangement links TRBV11-3 to TRBJ2-7; D unresolved. Trimming pared 8 bases from V and 1 base from J, leaving 12 bases between. This CDR3 contains 13 residues. Germline V gene lookup returns CDR1 SGHNT and CDR2 YENEEA. Filled out from reference TRBV11-3 and TRBJ2-7, the complete variable domain reads EAGVVQSPRYKIIEKKQPVAFWCNPISGHNTLYWYLQNLGQGPELLIRYENEEAVDDSQLPKDRFSAERLKGVDSTLKIQPAELGDSAVYLCASSAGLSYEQYFGPGTRLTVT.